This T cell receptor (beta chain) was sequenced during a study of T-cell reconstitution after alpha-beta-depleted transplantation in children. Whole-study results and caveats: When one year had passed after transplant, most T-cell counts and diversity came from newly produced T cells. Approximately two months post-transplant, alpha-beta T cells reportedly originated from several hundred expanded graft clones.

V trimming: 4 bases; J trimming: 0 bases; junction bases outside the gene matches: 3. The CDR3 extends over 14 amino acids. The germline V gene encodes CDR1 SNHLY and CDR2 FYNNEI. This clonotype was seen repeatedly, ten times or more. Its cognate antigen is unknown. Researchers prepared the TCRbeta library using unique molecular identifiers, the study reports. TCRdb fed the PCR reads into MiXCR, producing one record per CDR3 protein. The repertoire holds approximately 300,000 distinct CDR3 sequences, with 10% as singletons. The rearrangement links TRBV2 to TRBJ2-7; 7 bases line up with TRBD2. This TCR came from a boy in the first two years of life with acute myeloid leukemia, due to receive a stem cell transplant. The material sequenced was PBMCs, taken before TCRalphabeta/CD19-depleted stem cell transplant. CDR3 region: CASSGASGSYEQYF. CDR3 bases: TGTGCCAGCAGTGGGGCTAGCGGCTCCTACGAGCAGTACTTC. The whole variable domain, filled in from reference TRBV2 and TRBJ2-7, reads EPEVTQTPSHQVTQMGQEVILRCVPISNHLYFYWYRQILGQKVEFLVSFYNNEISEKSEIFDDQFSVERPDGSNFTLKIRSTKLEDSAMYFCASSGASGSYEQYFGPGTRLTVT.